Sequencing of this T cell receptor beta chain was carried out in a study of cytomegalovirus exposure and HLA in healthy donors. Whole-study context: Earlier, 200 million or so T cells were analyzed, and 117 million unique TCR beta sequences were found among them. Overall study results and limits: Within a later analysis, the majority of CMV-associated TCR beta chains appeared HLA-restricted. Accurate HLA-A and HLA-B prediction from TCR beta sequences was reported for most subjects. The records held CMV serostatus as the only immune exposure information.

On this clone: As yet, its antigen is unknown. The germline gene is not matched at one end of the junction; a read error may be the cause. Other DNA sequences in this specimen translate into the identical CDR3.

The CDR3 is made up of 14 amino acids. Germline CDR1 LNHNV, CDR2 YYDKDF (reference sequence). The PCR ran on 60 Vbeta and 13 Jbeta primers. Assay: immunoSEQ multiplex PCR; the TCRdb copy retains only in-frame clones and omits some. Of approximately 110,000 clones in the sample, about 74% were seen once. The sequencing sample was made of PBMCs. The V gene is TRBV15, the J gene TRBJ1-5; D unclear. The sequence was obtained from a woman between 50 and 59 years old in good health and CMV-seropositive. The CDR3 DNA reads TGCGCCACCAGCAGACCCGGGATTAATCAGCCCCAGCATTTT. Translating gives CATSRPGINQPQHF.